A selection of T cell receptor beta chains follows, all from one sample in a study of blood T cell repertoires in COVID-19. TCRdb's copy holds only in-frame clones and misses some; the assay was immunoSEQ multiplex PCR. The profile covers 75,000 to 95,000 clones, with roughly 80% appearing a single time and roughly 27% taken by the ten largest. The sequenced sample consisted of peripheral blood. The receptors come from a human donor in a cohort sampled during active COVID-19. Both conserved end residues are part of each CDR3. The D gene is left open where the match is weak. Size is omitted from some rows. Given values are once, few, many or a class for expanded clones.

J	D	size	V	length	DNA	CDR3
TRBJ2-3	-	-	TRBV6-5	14	TGTGCCAGCAGGGAGGACAGAGACACAGATACGCAGTATTTT	CASREDRDTDTQYF
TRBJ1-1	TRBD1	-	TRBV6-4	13	TGTGCCAGCAGTAGGACAGGGAACACTGAAGCTTTCTTT	CASSRTGNTEAFF
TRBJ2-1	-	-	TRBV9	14	TGTGCCAGCAGACCGACGGGTACCTACAATGAGCAGTTCTTC	CASRPTGTYNEQFF
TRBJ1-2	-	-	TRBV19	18	TGTGCCAGTAGCCCCCATCGTGGGTACACCAAGGAGATCTATGGCTACACCTTC	CASSPHRGYTKEIYGYTF
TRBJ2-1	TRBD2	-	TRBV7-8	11	TGTGCCAGCAGCCGTCCGGGACTACAGTTCTTC	CASSRPGLQFF
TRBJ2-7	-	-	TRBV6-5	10	TGTGCCAGCACCGTACAGGAGCAGTACTTC	CASTVQEQYF
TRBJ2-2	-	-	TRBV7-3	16	TGTGCCAGCAGCCGAGGGGACACCGCGAACACCGGGGAGCTGTTTTTT	CASSRGDTANTGELFF
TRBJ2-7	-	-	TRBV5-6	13	TGTGCCAGCAGCTTTAGGGGCTCGTACGAGCAGTACTTC	CASSFRGSYEQYF
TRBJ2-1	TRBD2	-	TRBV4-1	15	TGCGCCAGCAGCCCCCCGGGGCGGGGGGGCGATGAGCAGTTCTTC	CASSPPGRGGDEQFF
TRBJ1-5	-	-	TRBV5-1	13	TGCGCCAGCAGCCCCCTGGGCTCGTGGCCCCAGCATTTT	CASSPLGSWPQHF
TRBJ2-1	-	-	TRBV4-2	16	TGTGCCAGCAGCCAAGATCTAGGACATTCCTACAATGAGCAGTTCTTC	CASSQDLGHSYNEQFF
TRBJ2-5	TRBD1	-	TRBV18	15	TGTGCCAGCTCACTGGGGGCAGGGGGACAAGAGACCCAGTACTTC	CASSLGAGGQETQYF
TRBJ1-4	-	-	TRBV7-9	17	TGTGCCAGCAGCTCCCGGCCGTCGGGGGGGCAGCGCGAAAAACTGTTTTTT	CASSSRPSGGQREKLFF
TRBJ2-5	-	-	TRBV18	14	TGTGCCAGCTCTCCCCCCAGCGTCGTCAAGACCCAGTACTTC	CASSPPSVVKTQYF
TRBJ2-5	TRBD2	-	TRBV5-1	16	TGCGCCAGCAGCCTGGGACTAGCGGGGGGGACGGAGACCCAGTACTTC	CASSLGLAGGTETQYF
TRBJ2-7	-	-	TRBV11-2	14	TGTGCCAGCAGCTTAAGCACCGTTACCTACGAGCAGTACTTC	CASSLSTVTYEQYF
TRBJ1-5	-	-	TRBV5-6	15	TGTGCCAGCAGCTTTTCGGGACAATTAAATCAGCCCCAGCATTTT	CASSFSGQLNQPQHF
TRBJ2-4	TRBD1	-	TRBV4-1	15	TGCGCCAGCAGCCAACCGGGACAGGGGTTCGGCATTCAGTACTTC	CASSQPGQGFGIQYF
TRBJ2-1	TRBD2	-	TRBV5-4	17	TGTGCCAGCAGCTCCACCCTAGCGGGGCGGTACTACAATGAGCAGTTCTTC	CASSSTLAGRYYNEQFF
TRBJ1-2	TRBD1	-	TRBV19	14	TGTGCCAGTATCCCACGGACAGGGCGCTATGGCTACACCTTC	CASIPRTGRYGYTF
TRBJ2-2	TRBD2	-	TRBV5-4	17	TGTGCCAGCAGCCCGGGGGGGACTAGCCAAAACACCGGGGAGCTGTTTTTT	CASSPGGTSQNTGELFF
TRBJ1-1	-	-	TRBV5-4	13	TGTGCCAGCAGCTTAGGACTCAACACTGAAGCTTTCTTT	CASSLGLNTEAFF
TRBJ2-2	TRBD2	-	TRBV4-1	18	TGCGCCAGCAGCCAAGATGGCGCTAGCGGGGGGTACACCGGGGAGCTGTTTTTT	CASSQDGASGGYTGELFF
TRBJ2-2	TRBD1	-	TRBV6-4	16	TGTGCCAGCAGTGCTACGGACAGGGGAAACCCCGGGGAGCTGTTTTTT	CASSATDRGNPGELFF
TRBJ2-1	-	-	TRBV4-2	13	TGTGCCAGCAGCCCTTGGACAGACAATGAGCAGTTCTTC	CASSPWTDNEQFF
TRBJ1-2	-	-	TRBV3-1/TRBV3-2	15	TGTGCCAGCAGCCAAGTCTTGGGGTCCGGGGATGGCTACACCTTC	CASSQVLGSGDGYTF
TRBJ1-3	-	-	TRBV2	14	TGTGCCAGCAGAACTGGGACATCCGGAAACACCATATATTTT	CASRTGTSGNTIYF
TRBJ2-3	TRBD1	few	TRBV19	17	TGTGCCAGTAGAGGGACAGGCGACAGGACTAGCACAGATACGCAGTATTTT	CASRGTGDRTSTDTQYF
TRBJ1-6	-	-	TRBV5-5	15	TGTGCCAGCAGCTTGAGGGGAACAATTAATTCACCCCTCCACTTT	CASSLRGTINSPLHF
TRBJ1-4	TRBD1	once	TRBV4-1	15	TGCGCCAGCAGCCCTCCGGAACAGGGGGGAGGGAAACTGTTTTTT	CASSPPEQGGGKLFF
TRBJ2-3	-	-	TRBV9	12	TGTGCCAGCAGTCGGGGTCGGGATACGCAGTATTTT	CASSRGRDTQYF
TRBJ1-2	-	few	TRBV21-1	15	TGTGCCAGCAGCGAAACAGGGTCCACTAACTATGGCTACACCTTC	CASSETGSTNYGYTF
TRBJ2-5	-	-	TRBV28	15	TGTGCCAGCACCCACGGACAGTCCCCGGGGGGGACCCAGTACTTC	CASTHGQSPGGTQYF
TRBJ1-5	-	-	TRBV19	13	TGTGCCAGTAGTCCGTTACAGGATCAGCCCCAGCATTTT	CASSPLQDQPQHF
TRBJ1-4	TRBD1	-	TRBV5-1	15	TGCGCCAGCAGATCTTCTACAGGGGTTGTCGAAAAACTGTTTTTT	CASRSSTGVVEKLFF
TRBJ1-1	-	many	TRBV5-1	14	TGCGCCAGCAGCCATATGACAGAGAACACTGAAGCTTTCTTT	CASSHMTENTEAFF
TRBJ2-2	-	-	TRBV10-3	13	TGTGCCATCTCAGGGGAGAGGACCGGGGAGCTGTTTTTT	CAISGERTGELFF
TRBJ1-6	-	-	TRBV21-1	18	-	CASSPSTGFALGNSPLHF
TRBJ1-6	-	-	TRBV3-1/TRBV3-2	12	TGTGCCAGCAGCCATCCTCACCAGCCCCTCCACTTT	CASSHPHQPLHF
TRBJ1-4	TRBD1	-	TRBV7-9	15	TGTGCCAGCAGCTTCACCGGGACAGCTAATGAAAAACTGTTTTTT	CASSFTGTANEKLFF
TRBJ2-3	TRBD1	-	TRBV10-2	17	TGCGCCAGCAGTGGAAAACCGGGACAGTGGGGGACAGATACGCAGTATTTT	CASSGKPGQWGTDTQYF
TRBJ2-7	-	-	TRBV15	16	TGTGCCACCAGCACGGACAGAGACCCCCTCCTATACGAGCAGTACTTC	CATSTDRDPLLYEQYF
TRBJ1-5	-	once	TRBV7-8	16	TGTGCCAGCAGCTTAGCCGTGACAGATAGCAATCAGCCCCAGCATTTT	CASSLAVTDSNQPQHF
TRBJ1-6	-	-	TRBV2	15	TGTGCCAGCAGTGCGTTAGGCCAAGGGGATTCACCCCTCCACTTT	CASSALGQGDSPLHF
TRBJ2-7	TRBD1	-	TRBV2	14	TGTGCCAGCAGTCGACAGGGTCAAAGCTACGAGCAGTACTTC	CASSRQGQSYEQYF
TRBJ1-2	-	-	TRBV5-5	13	TGTGCCAGCAGCTCCCTCAGGGACTATGGCTACACCTTC	CASSSLRDYGYTF
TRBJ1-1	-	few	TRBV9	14	TGTGCCAGCAGCGTAGCGGCAGGAGGGACTGAAGCTTTCTTT	CASSVAAGGTEAFF
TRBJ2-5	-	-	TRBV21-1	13	TGTGCCAGCAGCAAAGCCAGGGAAGAGACCCAGTACTTC	CASSKAREETQYF
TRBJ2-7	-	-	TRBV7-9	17	TGTGCCAGCAGCTTATTTGGAGGGGAGGACACAACCAACGAGCAGTACTTC	CASSLFGGEDTTNEQYF
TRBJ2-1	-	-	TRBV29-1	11	TGCAGCGGGACAGTTTACAATGAGCAGTTCTTC	CSGTVYNEQFF
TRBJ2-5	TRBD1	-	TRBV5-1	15	TGCGCCAGCAGCCACGGACAGGGCACGGCAGAGACCCAGTACTTC	CASSHGQGTAETQYF
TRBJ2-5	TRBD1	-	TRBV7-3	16	TGTGCCAGCAGCAACTCTCAGGGGGCGCGGGGAGAGACCCAGTACTTC	CASSNSQGARGETQYF
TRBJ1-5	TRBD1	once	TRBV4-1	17	TGCGCCAGCAGCCAAGATAATAGGGTAAGGGGGCACCAGCCCCAGCATTTT	CASSQDNRVRGHQPQHF